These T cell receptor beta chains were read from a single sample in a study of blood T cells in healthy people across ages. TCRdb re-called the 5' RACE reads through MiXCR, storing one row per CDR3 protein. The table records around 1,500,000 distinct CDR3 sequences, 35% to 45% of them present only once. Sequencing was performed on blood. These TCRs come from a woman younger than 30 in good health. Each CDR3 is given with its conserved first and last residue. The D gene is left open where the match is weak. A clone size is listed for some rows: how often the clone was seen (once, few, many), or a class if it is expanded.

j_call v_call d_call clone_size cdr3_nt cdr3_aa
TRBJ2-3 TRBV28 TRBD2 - TGTGCCAGCAGCGGACTAGTGCCAGATACGCAGTATTTT CASSGLVPDTQYF
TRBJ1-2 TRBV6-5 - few TGTGCCAGCAGTCAGGGGACACTCGCTGGCTACACCTTC CASSQGTLAGYTF
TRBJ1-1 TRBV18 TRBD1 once TGTGCCAGCTCTACAGGGGCACAGAACACTGAAGCTTTCTTT CASSTGAQNTEAFF
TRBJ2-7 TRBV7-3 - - TGTGCCAGCAGCACCACCGGGTACAATGAGCAGTACTTC CASSTTGYNEQYF
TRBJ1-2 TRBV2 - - TGTGCCAGCTGGCGGGCAGGAGGCTACACCTTC CASWRAGGYTF
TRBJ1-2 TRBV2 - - TGTGCCAGCAGTGCAGATAGGGACAACCCTTATGGCTACACCTTC CASSADRDNPYGYTF
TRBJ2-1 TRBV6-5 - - TGTGCCAGCAGTTGGGGTGGGTCAGGAGATGAGCAGTTCTTC CASSWGGSGDEQFF
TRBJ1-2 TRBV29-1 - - TGCAGCGTTGTGGGGGGCCATGGCTACACCTTC CSVVGGHGYTF
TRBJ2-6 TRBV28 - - TGTGCCAGCAGTTTTGTGTACAGCTCTGGGGCCAACGTCCTGACTTTC CASSFVYSSGANVLTF
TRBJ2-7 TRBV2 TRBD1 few TGTGCCAGCCAAACCCAGGGGGCCACCTACGAGCAGTACTTC CASQTQGATYEQYF
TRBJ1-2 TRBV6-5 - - TGTGCCAGCAGTTACTCTCCGGGATATGGCTACACCTTC CASSYSPGYGYTF
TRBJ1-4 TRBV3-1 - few TGTGCCAGCAGCCAAGATCCCGAGACTAATGAAAAACTGTTTTTT CASSQDPETNEKLFF
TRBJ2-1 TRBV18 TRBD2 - TGTGCCAGCCGGACTAGCGGGAGCAAGATCTCCTACAATGAGCAGTTCTTC CASRTSGSKISYNEQFF
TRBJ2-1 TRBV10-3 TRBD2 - TGTGCCATCAGTGAACTAGCGGGAGCCAGTAATGAGCAGTTCTTC CAISELAGASNEQFF
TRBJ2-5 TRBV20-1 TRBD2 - TGCAGTGCTAAATTAGCGGGGCAAGGGACCCAGTACTTC CSAKLAGQGTQYF
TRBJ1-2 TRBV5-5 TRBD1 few TGTGCCAGCAGCCTTCCGGGTCAGGGGGGTTTGGTCGGCTATGGCTACACCTTC CASSLPGQGGLVGYGYTF
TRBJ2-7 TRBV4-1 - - TGCGCCAGCAGCCAAGCGGGGGCGATCTACAATGAGCAGTACTTC CASSQAGAIYNEQYF
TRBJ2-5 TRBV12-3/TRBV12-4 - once TGTGCCAGCAGTCCTATTTTGTTAGAGACCCAGTACTTC CASSPILLETQYF
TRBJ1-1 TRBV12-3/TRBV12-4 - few TGTGCCAGCACCCTACCTCCGAACACTGAAGCTTTCTTT CASTLPPNTEAFF
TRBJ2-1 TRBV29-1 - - TGCAGCGTTGAAGATTCTTACCCTGGGGGATACAACGAGCAGTGCTTC CSVEDSYPGGYNEQCF
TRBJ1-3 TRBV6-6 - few TGTGCCACCTGGGGAGGGCAGTCTGGAAACACCATATATTTT CATWGGQSGNTIYF
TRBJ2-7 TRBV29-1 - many TGCAGCGTTAAAGGGGCGTCCTACGAGCAGTACTTC CSVKGASYEQYF
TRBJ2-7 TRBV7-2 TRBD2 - TGCGCCAGCAGCTTGACTAGCGGGGGGTACAATGAGCAGTACTTC CASSLTSGGYNEQYF
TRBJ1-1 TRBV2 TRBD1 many TGTGCCAGCCGAGGACAGGGGGGGACTGAAGCTTTCTTT CASRGQGGTEAFF
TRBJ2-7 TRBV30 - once TGTGCCTGGAGTCCTCCCGGGAAAAGCGTCAACGAGCAGTACTTC CAWSPPGKSVNEQYF
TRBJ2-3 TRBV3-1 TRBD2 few TGTGCCAGCAGCCTACGGGGGGAGGATACGCAGTATTTT CASSLRGEDTQYF
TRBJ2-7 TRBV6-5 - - TGTGCCAGCAGTTACGACCGGACTCGGGGCCACGAGCAGTACTTC CASSYDRTRGHEQYF
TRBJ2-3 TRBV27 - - TGTGCCAGCAGTTTGCGGGTAACGGGCACAGATACGCAGTATTTT CASSLRVTGTDTQYF
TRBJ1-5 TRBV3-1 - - TGTGCCAGCAGCCTCGGACGGTACAATCAGCCCCAGCATTTT CASSLGRYNQPQHF
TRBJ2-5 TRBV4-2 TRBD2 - TGTGCCAGCAGCCAAGAGGGTGGGCGGGAGATAAAGACCCAGTACTTC CASSQEGGREIKTQYF
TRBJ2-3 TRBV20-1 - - TGCAGTGCAGTGACTACTCGCTTGCCGCAGTATTTT CSAVTTRLPQYF
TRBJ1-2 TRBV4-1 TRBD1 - TGCGCCAGCAGCCCGAATCCGACAGGGGGGAACTATGGCTACACCTTC CASSPNPTGGNYGYTF
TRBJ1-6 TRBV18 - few TGTGCCAGCTCACCTATACAGGGTTCGGATTCACCCCTCCACTTT CASSPIQGSDSPLHF
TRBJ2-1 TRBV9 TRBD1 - TGTGCCAGCAGCGTAGGGACAGGGGGGAAGTATCTGAATGAGCAGTTCTTC CASSVGTGGKYLNEQFF
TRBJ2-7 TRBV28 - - TGTGCCAGCAGTTTGCGCCTACGGGCCCACGAGCAGTACTTC CASSLRLRAHEQYF
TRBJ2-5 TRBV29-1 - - TGCAGCTCCCCCCAGGGAGAGACCCAGTACTTC CSSPQGETQYF
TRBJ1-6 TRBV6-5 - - TGTGCCAGCAGGAGACAGGACGACCTGAATTCACCCCTCCACTTT CASRRQDDLNSPLHF
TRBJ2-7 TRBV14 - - TGTGCCAGCAGCCCAACAGGGTATAGTCACAATGAGCAGTACTTC CASSPTGYSHNEQYF
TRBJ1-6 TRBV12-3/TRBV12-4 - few TGTGCCAGCAGTCCCCATGGGGTCGGGTCCTATAATTCACCCCTCCACTTT CASSPHGVGSYNSPLHF
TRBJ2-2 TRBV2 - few TGTGCCAGCAGTATATACACCGGGGAGCTGTTTTTT CASSIYTGELFF
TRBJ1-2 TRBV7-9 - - TGTGCCAGCAGCTTAGGACACCTGACTACCTTTGGCTACACCTTC CASSLGHLTTFGYTF